The present T cell receptor beta chain was sequenced within a study of cytomegalovirus exposure and HLA in healthy donors. Regarding this clone: As yet, its antigen is unknown.

PCR amplification relied on 60 Vbeta primers (plus 13 Jbeta primers). Methods used by the authors: About 88 million unique TCR beta chains, around 10 million of them shared, were counted by a later analysis. Sequencing was performed with immunoSEQ multiplex PCR; in TCRdb, only in-frame clones are kept and a portion is missing. The V and J calls and clone size are taken from that table; D and trimming were inferred from the DNA. The sample totals 65,000 to 80,000 clones. This CDR3 region has 14 residues. CDR1 is SGDLS, CDR2 YYNGEE, per germline. Trimming took 0 bases from V and 0 from J, leaving 6 bases between them. Study findings and constraints: Follow-up analysis later connected one missense variant in DCLRE1C with trimming of TCR beta V- and J-genes.

Sequencing was carried out using PBMCs. The chain is built from TRBV9 and TRBJ1-1; D gene ambiguous. The TCR sequence derives from a man younger than 45 in good health and CMV-seronegative. Written as DNA, the CDR3 is TGTGCCAGCAGCGTAGCGGGGTTGAACACTGAAGCTTTCTTT. Translating it yields CASSVAGLNTEAFF.